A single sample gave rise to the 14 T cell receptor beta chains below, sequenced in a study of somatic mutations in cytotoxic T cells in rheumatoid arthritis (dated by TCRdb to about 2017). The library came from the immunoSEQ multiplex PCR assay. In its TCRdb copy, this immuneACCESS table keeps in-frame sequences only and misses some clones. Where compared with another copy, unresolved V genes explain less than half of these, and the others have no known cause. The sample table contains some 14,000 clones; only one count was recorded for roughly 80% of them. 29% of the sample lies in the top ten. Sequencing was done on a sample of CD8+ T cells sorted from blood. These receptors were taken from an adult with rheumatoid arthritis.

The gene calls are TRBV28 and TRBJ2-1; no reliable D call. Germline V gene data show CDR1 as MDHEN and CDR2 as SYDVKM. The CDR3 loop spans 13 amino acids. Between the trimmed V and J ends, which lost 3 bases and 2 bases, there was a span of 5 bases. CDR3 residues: CASSFPTYNEQFF. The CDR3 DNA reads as TGTGCCAGCAGTTTCCCTACCTACAATGAGCAGTTCTTC.

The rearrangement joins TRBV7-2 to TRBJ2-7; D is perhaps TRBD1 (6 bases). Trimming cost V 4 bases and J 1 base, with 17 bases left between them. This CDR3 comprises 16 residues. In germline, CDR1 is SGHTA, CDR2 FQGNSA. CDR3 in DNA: TGTGCCAGCAGCTACTTTGGGGGCGAGGGATCCTACGAGCAGTACTTC. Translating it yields CASSYFGGEGSYEQYF. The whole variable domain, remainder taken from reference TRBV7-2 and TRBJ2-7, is GAGVSQSPSNKVTEKGKDVELRCDPISGHTALYWYRQSLGQGLEFLIYFQGNSAPDKSGLPSDRFSAERTGGSVSTLTIQRTQQEDSAVYLCASSYFGGEGSYEQYFGPGTRLTVT.

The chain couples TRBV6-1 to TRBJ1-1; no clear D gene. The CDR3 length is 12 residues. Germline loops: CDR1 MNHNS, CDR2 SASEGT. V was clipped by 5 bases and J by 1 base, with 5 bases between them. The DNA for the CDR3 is TGTGCCAGCAGTCACTGGAACACTGAAGCTTTCTTT. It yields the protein CASSHWNTEAFF.

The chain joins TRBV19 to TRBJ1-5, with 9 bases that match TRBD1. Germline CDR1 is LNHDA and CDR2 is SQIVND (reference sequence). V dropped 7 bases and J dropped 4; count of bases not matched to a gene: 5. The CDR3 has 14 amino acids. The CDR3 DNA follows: TGTGCCAGTACTCAGACAGGGGGTAATCAGCCCCAGCATTTT. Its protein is CASTQTGGNQPQHF.

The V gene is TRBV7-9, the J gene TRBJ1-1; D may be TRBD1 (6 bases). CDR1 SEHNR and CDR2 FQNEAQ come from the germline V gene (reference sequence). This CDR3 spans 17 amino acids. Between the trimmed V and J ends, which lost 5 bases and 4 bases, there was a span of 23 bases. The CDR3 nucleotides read TGTGCCAGCAGCGCACGGGGGGCAGGTTGGGTGAGCACTGAAGCTTTCTTT. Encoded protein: CASSARGAGWVSTEAFF.

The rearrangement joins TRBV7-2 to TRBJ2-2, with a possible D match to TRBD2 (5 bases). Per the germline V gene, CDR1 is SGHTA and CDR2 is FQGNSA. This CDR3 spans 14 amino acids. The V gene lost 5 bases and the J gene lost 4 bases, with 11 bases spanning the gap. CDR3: CASSLLRGTGELFF. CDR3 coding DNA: TGTGCCAGCAGCCTACTACGGGGCACCGGGGAGCTGTTTTTT.

In nucleotides, the CDR3 is TGCGCCAGCAGCCTGACAGGGGGAGGGCTCGAGCAGTACTTC. As protein: CASSLTGGGLEQYF. The J gene is TRBJ2-7, the V gene TRBV5-1; 9 bases match TRBD1. Germline V CDR1 and CDR2: SGHRS, YFSETQ. This CDR3 is built from 14 residues. The ends lost 4 bases at V and 6 bases at J; junction bases unmatched: 8.

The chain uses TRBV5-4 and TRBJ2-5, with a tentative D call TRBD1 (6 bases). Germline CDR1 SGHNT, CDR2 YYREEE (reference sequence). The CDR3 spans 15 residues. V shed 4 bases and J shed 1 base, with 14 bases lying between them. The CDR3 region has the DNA TGTGCCAGCAGCCACACCTCGACAGGCCAAGAGACCCAGTACTTC. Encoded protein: CASSHTSTGQETQYF.

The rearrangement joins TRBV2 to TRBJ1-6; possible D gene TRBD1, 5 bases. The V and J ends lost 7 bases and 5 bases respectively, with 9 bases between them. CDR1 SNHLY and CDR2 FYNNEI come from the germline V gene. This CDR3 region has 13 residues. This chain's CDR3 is CASKDTNNSPLHF. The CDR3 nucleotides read TGTGCCAGCAAGGACACTAATAATTCACCCCTCCACTTT.

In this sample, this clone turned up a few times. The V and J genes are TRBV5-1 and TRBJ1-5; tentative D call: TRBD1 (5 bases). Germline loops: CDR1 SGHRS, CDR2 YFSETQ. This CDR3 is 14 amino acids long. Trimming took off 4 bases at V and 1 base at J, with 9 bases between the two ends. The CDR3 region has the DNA TGCGCCAGCAGCCCCGGACAAAGCAATCAGCCCCAGCATTTT. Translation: CASSPGQSNQPQHF.

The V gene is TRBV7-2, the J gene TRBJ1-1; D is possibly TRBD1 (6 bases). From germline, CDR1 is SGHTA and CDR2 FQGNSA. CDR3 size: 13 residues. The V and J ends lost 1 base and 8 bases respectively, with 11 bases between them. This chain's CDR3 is CASSLVGQPEAFF. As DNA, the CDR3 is TGTGCCAGCAGCTTAGTTGGACAGCCGGAAGCTTTCTTT.

The CDR3 DNA is TGTGCCAGCAGTTTTGCAGGATACTATGGCTACACCTTC. Its translation: CASSFAGYYGYTF. This sequence joins TRBV28 and TRBJ1-2; no definite D call. This CDR3 is 13 amino acids long. In germline, CDR1 is MDHEN, CDR2 SYDVKM. The ends were cut back, 3 bases at V and 3 bases at J, with 8 bases in the middle.

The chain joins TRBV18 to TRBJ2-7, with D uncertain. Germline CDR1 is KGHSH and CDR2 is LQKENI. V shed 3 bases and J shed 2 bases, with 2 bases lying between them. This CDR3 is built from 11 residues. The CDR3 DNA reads TGTGCCAGCTCACCCGCCTACGAGCAGTACTTC. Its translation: CASSPAYEQYF. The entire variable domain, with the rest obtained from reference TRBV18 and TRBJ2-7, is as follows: NAGVMQNPRHLVRRRGQEARLRCSPMKGHSHVYWYRQLPEEGLKFMVYLQKENIIDESGMPKERFSAEFPKEGPSILRIQQVVRGDSAAYFCASSPAYEQYFGPGTRLTVT.

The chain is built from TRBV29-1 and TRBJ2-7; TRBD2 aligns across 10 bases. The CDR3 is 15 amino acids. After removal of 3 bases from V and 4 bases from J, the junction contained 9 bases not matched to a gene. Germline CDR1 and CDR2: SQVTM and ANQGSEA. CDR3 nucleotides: TGCAGCGTTGAGACAAAGCGGGGGGGGAGATACGAGCAGTACTTC. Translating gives CSVETKRGGRYEQYF.